Listed here are 12 T cell receptor beta chains from one sample, sequenced in a study of T cell repertoires in cytomegalovirus infection. TCRdb itself ran the reads through MiXCR, one entry per CDR3 protein. The sample lists roughly 990,000 distinct CDR3 sequences; under 40% were seen once. No antigen has been assigned to these receptors. The sample was cultured CD8+ T cells from PBMCs, taken from culture after CMV antigen stimulation. All receptors come from a human donor in good health (CMV status not recorded). Some clones in this sample may be carry-over from other donors' samples.

This clonotype was seen a handful of times. The J gene is TRBJ2-5, the V gene TRBV19; D may be TRBD1 (6 bases). Deletions cut 2 bases from V and 0 bases from J, with 10 bases between. CDR1 is LNHDA, CDR2 SQIVND, per germline (reference sequence). This CDR3 contains 15 residues. Here the CDR3 reads CASSIPGQHQETQYF. The CDR3 nucleotides read TGTGCCAGTAGTATACCGGGACAACACCAAGAGACCCAGTACTTC.

The sample holds many counts of this clonotype. V gene TRBV7-8 combines with J gene TRBJ1-5; a weak D match, TRBD1 (6 bases). Trimming pared 10 bases from V and 0 bases from J, leaving 22 bases between. The CDR3 runs to 17 residues. Germline V gene data show CDR1 as SGHVS and CDR2 as FQNEAQ. The CDR3 region is CATLDSRPYDSNQPQHF. The CDR3 DNA follows: TGTGCCACCCTGGACAGCCGCCCGTACGATAGCAATCAGCCCCAGCATTTT. The full variable domain, completed using reference TRBV7-8 and TRBJ1-5, is GAGVSQSPRYKVAKRGQDVALRCDPISGHVSLFWYQQALGQGPEFLTYFQNEAQLDKSGLPSDRFFAERPEGSVSTLKIQRTQQEDSAVYLCATLDSRPYDSNQPQHFGDGTRLSIL.

This clonotype appeared a few times. The chain uses TRBV25-1 and TRBJ1-4; D gene unclear. V shed 0 bases and J shed 2 bases, with 4 bases lying between them. The CDR3 contains 14 residues. The germline gives CDR1 MGHDK, CDR2 SYGVNS. CDR3 sequence reads: CASSEYFTNEKLFF. DNA of the CDR3: TGTGCCAGCAGTGAATACTTCACTAATGAAAAACTGTTTTTT.

The chain links TRBV14 to TRBJ2-7; D might be TRBD1 (6 bases). V lost 3 bases to trimming and J lost 2 bases, with 11 bases between them. The germline V gene encodes CDR1 SGHDN and CDR2 FVKESK. The CDR3 sequence is 14 residues long. The CDR3 nucleotides are TGTGCCAGCAGCCATTGGGACACCGCCTACGAGCAGTACTTC. Amino acids: CASSHWDTAYEQYF.

This clonotype has only a few counts. The J gene is TRBJ1-5, the V gene TRBV5-4; the D gene is possibly TRBD1 (5 bases). Germline CDR1 reads SGHNT; CDR2 reads YYREEE (reference sequence). The CDR3 has 16 amino acids. Trimming stripped 1 base from V and 3 bases from J, with 14 bases between. CDR3 loop: CASSLQGLGYNQPQHF. CDR3 nucleotide sequence: TGTGCCAGCAGCTTGCAGGGCCTCGGTTACAATCAGCCCCAGCATTTT.

This clonotype was seen many times. This chain uses TRBV7-8 with TRBJ2-6; perhaps TRBD1 as D (5 bases). Germline CDR1 SGHVS, CDR2 FQNEAQ. Deletions cut 2 bases from V and 0 bases from J, with 14 bases between. The CDR3 loop spans 18 amino acids. The CDR3 region is CASSLLPGPSSGANVLTF. The CDR3 nucleotides are TGTGCCAGCAGCTTATTGCCAGGGCCGAGCTCTGGGGCCAACGTCCTGACTTTC.

Only a few counts were recorded for this clonotype. Sequence at one end of the junction differs from germline and may be a read error. V usage is TRBV7-2 and J usage is TRBJ2-1; D is perhaps TRBD1 (6 bases). The CDR3 has 11 residues. Germline CDR1 SGHTA, CDR2 FQGNSA. CDR3 protein: CASRQNREQFF. For the CDR3, the DNA is TGTGCCAGCAGGCAGAACAGGGAGCAGTTCTTT.

This clonotype showed up just a few times. The gene calls are TRBV7-9 and TRBJ2-5; unclear D gene. The CDR3 is made up of 15 amino acids. Germline V gene sequence: CDR1 SEHNR, CDR2 FQNEAQ (reference sequence). With 2 bases removed from V and 4 bases from J, the gap between germline ends came to 14 bases. The CDR3 DNA reads TGTGCCAGCAGCTTATCCTCGGACGAGCTAGAGACCCAGTACTTC. Its protein is CASSLSSDELETQYF.

In its sample, this clonotype was seen a few times. The V gene is TRBV19, the J gene TRBJ2-1, with D possibly TRBD2 on 6 matching bases. This CDR3 has 15 amino acids. Per the germline V gene, CDR1 is LNHDA and CDR2 is SQIVND (reference sequence). The V and J ends lost 3 bases and 0 bases respectively, with 9 bases between them. The CDR3, as DNA: TGTGCCAGTAGTATGGAGGGGCTCTCCTACAATGAGCAGTTCTTC. Residues: CASSMEGLSYNEQFF.

The chain carries TRBV7-3 and TRBJ2-1; 11 nucleotides align to TRBD2. The germline gives CDR1 SGHTA, CDR2 FQGTGA. This CDR3 is built from 16 residues. J was trimmed by 7 bases and V by 5 bases; bases with no gene match: 10. The CDR3 loop is CASSLPLAGGGNEQFF. The CDR3 DNA reads as TGTGCCAGCAGCCTTCCTCTAGCGGGGGGCGGAAATGAGCAGTTCTTC.

The J gene is TRBJ2-5, the V gene TRBV6-5; 9 bases map to TRBD1. Germline loops: CDR1 MNHEY, CDR2 SVGAGI. The V gene end was trimmed by 5 bases and the J gene end by 4 bases; junction bases not matched to a gene: 11. The CDR3 runs to 16 residues. The CDR3 DNA sequence: TGTGCCAGCAGTAAAACCGGGACAGGGCTAAGAGAGACCCAGTACTTC. It translates to CASSKTGTGLRETQYF.

The rearrangement links TRBV7-6 to TRBJ2-7, with 7 bases that match TRBD1. The germline V gene has CDR1 SGHVS and CDR2 FNYEAQ. The V segment lost 7 bases and the J segment 2 bases; nucleotides outside the gene matches: 11. This CDR3 comprises 15 residues. CDR3 residues: CASTPDRDRTYEQYF. Here the CDR3 DNA reads TGTGCCAGCACCCCGGATCGGGACAGAACCTACGAGCAGTACTTC.